This is a list of T cell receptor beta chains from one sample in a study of post-analysis software for immune sequencing data. MiXCR, run by TCRdb on the PCR reads, gives a single entry per CDR3 protein. The sample comprises 600,000 to 700,000 distinct CDR3 sequences, 59% of which are singletons, and roughly 10% rests with the top ten. The sequencing input was blood. These receptors all stem from a girl aged 2 to 9 with multiple sclerosis. The CDR3 runs from the conserved cysteine through the conserved F or W. The D gene is left open where the match is weak. Part of the rows lack a size; the others show once, few, many or a class for expanded clones.

v_gene,abundance,d_gene,j_gene,CDR3nt,CDR3aa
TRBV20-1,once,.,TRBJ1-2,TGCAGTGCTAGTCCTTCGGGACGCCCGGATCATGGCTACACCTTC,CSASPSGRPDHGYTF
TRBV29-1,few,.,TRBJ2-1,TGCAGCGTTGAAGCGGGAGTTAACAATGAGCAGTTCTTC,CSVEAGVNNEQFF
TRBV9,.,.,TRBJ2-1,TGTGCCAGCAGCGTAGCGTACTCCTACAATGAGCAGTTCTTC,CASSVAYSYNEQFF
TRBV12-3/TRBV12-4,few,.,TRBJ2-6,TGTGCCAGCAGTGATACAGGGCGTGGGGCCAACGTCCTGACTTTC,CASSDTGRGANVLTF
TRBV30,few,TRBD2,TRBJ2-1,TGTGCCTGGAGAGGGGCGGGAGACACCTGCAATGAGCAGTTCTTC,CAWRGAGDTCNEQFF
TRBV7-3,once,.,TRBJ1-4,TGTGCCAGCAGCGTATCAGGGGCAACTAATGAAAAACTGTTTTTT,CASSVSGATNEKLFF
TRBV10-3,.,.,TRBJ2-7,TGTGCCATCAGTGAGAGTGGGCATACCGGGAGTGGATACGAGCAGTACTTC,CAISESGHTGSGYEQYF
TRBV27,.,.,TRBJ2-4,TGTGCCAGCAGTTTCTATGGGGCCCCCAAGGAGCAGTACTTC,CASSFYGAPKEQYF
TRBV20-1,.,.,TRBJ2-3,TGCAGTGCTAGACCCGACGCAGATACGCAGTATTTT,CSARPDADTQYF
TRBV12-3/TRBV12-4,.,TRBD2,TRBJ2-7,TGTGCCAGCAGTCCATGGGGACTAGCGGGAGAACACGAGCAGTACTTC,CASSPWGLAGEHEQYF
TRBV5-1,.,TRBD1,TRBJ2-7,TGCGCCAGCAGCATCAATCCGGGACAGACCTACGAGCAGTACTTC,CASSINPGQTYEQYF
TRBV2,.,.,TRBJ2-1,TGTGTCAGTAGTGTGGGAGGCTCCTACAATGAGCGGTTCTTC,CVSSVGGSYNERFF
TRBV20-1,.,TRBD1,TRBJ2-1,TGCAGTACGGACAGGGAAGGTGAGCAGTTCTTC,CSTDREGEQFF
TRBV5-1,few,TRBD1,TRBJ2-1,TGCGCCAGCAGCAATGGGACAGGGGCAGGGAATGAGCAGTTCTTC,CASSNGTGAGNEQFF
TRBV5-1,.,.,TRBJ2-1,TGCGCCAGCAGACAGAGCTTTTCCTACAATGAGCAGTTCTTC,CASRQSFSYNEQFF
TRBV24-1,.,TRBD1,TRBJ2-1,TGTGCCACCAGTGACCGGAGACAGGGGAAGAATGAGCAGTTCTTC,CATSDRRQGKNEQFF
TRBV7-9,few,.,TRBJ1-5,TGTGCCAGCAGCCCAGGGGACCGTAATCAGCCCCAGCATTTT,CASSPGDRNQPQHF
TRBV6-6,few,.,TRBJ1-2,TGTGCGAGCAGTTACGGGCAGCATTATGGCTACACCTTC,CASSYGQHYGYTF
TRBV12-3/TRBV12-4,.,TRBD2,TRBJ2-5,TGTGCCAGCAGTTATCGGACTAGCTATCAAGAGACCCAGTACTTC,CASSYRTSYQETQYF
TRBV6-5,few,.,TRBJ2-3,TGTGCCAGCAGCCGAAATACCTGGGATACGCAGTATTTT,CASSRNTWDTQYF
TRBV5-6,.,.,TRBJ1-2,TGTGCCAGCAGCCCTGACGGAGGAGACTATGGCTACACCTTC,CASSPDGGDYGYTF
TRBV5-1,.,.,TRBJ2-3,TGCGCCAGCAGCTTGGTAGGGAGTAGGACAGATACGCAGTATTTT,CASSLVGSRTDTQYF
TRBV20-1,.,TRBD2,TRBJ2-1,TGCAGTGCTAGAGACCCGGGACTAGCGCACAATGAGCAGTTCTTC,CSARDPGLAHNEQFF
TRBV15,.,TRBD2,TRBJ2-1,TGTGCCACCAGCGGGACTAGCGTTTTGAATGAGCAGTTCTTC,CATSGTSVLNEQFF
TRBV6-1,.,TRBD1,TRBJ2-6,TGTGCCAGCGGTACCCCAGGGGGCGCGGGGGCCAACGTCCTGACTTTC,CASGTPGGAGANVLTF
TRBV27,few,.,TRBJ2-1,TGTGCCAGCAGGAAACTAGCTACCTACAATGAGCAGTTCTTC,CASRKLATYNEQFF
TRBV27,few,TRBD2,TRBJ2-4,TGTGCCAGCAGTGAAGTAGCGGGGGTCTCAAACATTCAGTACTTC,CASSEVAGVSNIQYF
TRBV4-1,few,.,TRBJ2-3,TGCGCCAGCAGCCAGCGGGTCACGGGGACAGATACGCAGTATTTT,CASSQRVTGTDTQYF
TRBV29-1,few,.,TRBJ2-5,TGCAGCGTGGCCCCCAGGGGGGCCGGGGAGACCCAGTACTTC,CSVAPRGAGETQYF
TRBV6-1,few,TRBD2,TRBJ2-3,TGTGCCAGCAGTCCTAGCGGGACTAGCACAGATACGCAGTATTTT,CASSPSGTSTDTQYF
TRBV7-3,.,TRBD1,TRBJ1-1,TGTGCCAGCAGCCTTTTGGGGACAGGTGTGGCTTTCTTT,CASSLLGTGVAFF
TRBV5-5,few,.,TRBJ2-5,TGTGCCAGCAGCTGGGGGCAAGAGACCCAGTACTTC,CASSWGQETQYF
TRBV20-1,.,.,TRBJ1-4,TGCAGTGCTAGTCGCGGTACGGGCTACGCGGGTGAAAAACTGTTTTTT,CSASRGTGYAGEKLFF
TRBV10-3,.,TRBD1,TRBJ2-3,TGTGCCATCAGTGTCGGAGGACAGGGGGGAGATACGCAGTATTTT,CAISVGGQGGDTQYF
TRBV4-1,.,.,TRBJ2-7,TGCGCCAGCAGTAAGGAGGGGGCAAGCTACGAGCAGTACTTC,CASSKEGASYEQYF
TRBV19,.,.,TRBJ2-6,TGTGCCAGTAGTAGCTGGGACCTAACGAGCTCTGGGGCCAACGTCCTGACTTTC,CASSSWDLTSSGANVLTF
TRBV4-1,.,.,TRBJ2-7,TGCGCCAGCAGCCAAGCGACAGGCTCCTACGAGCAGTACTTC,CASSQATGSYEQYF
TRBV10-3,few,.,TRBJ2-5,TGTGCCATCAGTGAGTCGGGCAGGGCGGAGACCCAGTACTTC,CAISESGRAETQYF
TRBV9,.,.,TRBJ2-1,TGTGCCAGCAGCGTAGTATCGGGAAATGAGCAGTTCTTC,CASSVVSGNEQFF
TRBV20-1,.,TRBD1,TRBJ2-1,TGCAGTGCAGACAACCTCCGGGACAGGGAGGTTGGTGGGCAGTTCTTC,CSADNLRDREVGGQFF
TRBV6-5,.,TRBD2,TRBJ2-2,TGTGCCAGCAGTTGCTCGATTGTAGCGGGAGTATTGGACACCGGGGAGCTGTTTTTT,CASSCSIVAGVLDTGELFF
TRBV5-1,.,.,TRBJ2-5,TGTGCCAGCAGCTTACAACTTCAAGAGACCCAGTACTTC,CASSLQLQETQYF
TRBV6-2/TRBV6-3,.,TRBD1,TRBJ2-5,TGTGCCAGCAGTACCGACAGGGGCCAAGGGGAGACCCAGTACTTC,CASSTDRGQGETQYF
TRBV29-1,few,.,TRBJ2-7,TGCAGCGTTGAAGGAGGAGTCAACGAGCAGTACTTC,CSVEGGVNEQYF